This TCR beta chain was documented in a study of T-cell reconstitution after alpha-beta-depleted transplantation in children (dated by TCRdb to 2016 to 2018). As for the study more broadly: The study quantitatively tracked T-cell immune reconstitution after TCRalphabeta/CD19-depleted allogeneic hematopoietic cell transplantation in children using TCR repertoire profiling. What the study reported, not specific to this receptor: The high TCRbeta diversity at day 60 in some patients was ascribed to recipient T cells and intrathymic progenitors that had survived conditioning. Apparently early alphabetaT-cell count recovery about two months after transplant reportedly relied on only several hundred rapidly expanded clones derived from non-depleted graft cells. Over the following months the frequencies of hyperexpanded clones went down, and after one year T-cell counts and TCRbeta diversity were mostly credited to newly produced T cells.

V gives up 5 bases and J gives up 0 bases, and the segment between their germline ends measures 15 bases. For CDR1 and CDR2, the germline V gene (reference sequence) lists DFQATT and SNEGSKA. The CDR3 covers 15 residues, taking in both the cysteine and the phenylalanine. The retained sequence is limited to the CDR3, 45 bases, with the frame set at the first base. The library came from PCR. Sequenced on an Illumina HiSeq 2500. To normalize quantification of the TCRbeta repertoire, the TCR libraries were built with molecular barcoding that relied on unique molecular identifiers. TCRdb reprocessed the public reads (quality trimming at Q25 with fastp, clone calling with MiXCR) and kept in-frame beta chains. Rows merge per CDR3 protein into single entries with the most common DNA and genes. For this sample the table gives about 590,000 distinct CDR3 sequences, of which roughly 13% were detected only once. The ten largest clones take up 2.2% of the sample.

Read against the paper, the sample's treatment or condition label means: allogeneic hematopoietic cell transplantation with graft depleted of TCRalphabeta T cells and CD19 B cells. Transplant recipients were children who received TCRalphabeta/CD19-depleted allogeneic hematopoietic cell grafts. This clonotype was counted only a few times. No antigen is known for it. No base-level quality is on record; no much larger clone is a single base apart. Sequenced material: PBMCs, mostly from graft donor cells, taken 360 days after TCRalphabeta/CD19-depleted stem cell transplant. Recombination connected TRBV20-1 to TRBJ2-3; the D gene cannot be named for sure. This TCR came from a male patient younger than 18 who had a stem cell transplant for acute myeloid leukemia, so the T cells may come from the graft donor. The nucleotide sequence is given as TGCAGTGCTTTACAATCCACACATAGCACAGATACGCAGTATTTT. This translates into CSALQSTHSTDTQYF.